Listed below are T cell receptor delta chains from one sample, sequenced in a study of Vδ1+ human thymocytes. TCRdb re-called the multiplex PCR reads using CATT. The sample lists 80,000 or so delta-chain clones, about 38% occurring once. Sequencing input: Vdelta1+ gamma-delta thymocytes from the thymus. These receptors all stem from a boy younger than two who had congenital heart surgery. Both conserved end residues are part of each CDR3. D genes are given only for firm matches. Size tells how often a clone was seen (once, few, many) or the class of an expanded clone, and some rows leave it out.

D gene: TRDD3; V gene: TRDV1; clone size: few; J gene: TRDJ1; CDR3 protein: CALGELILGDTNKLIF; CDR3 DNA: TGTGCTCTTGGGGAACTAATCCTTGGGGATACCAATAAACTCATCTTT
D gene: TRDD3; V gene: TRDV1; clone size: -; J gene: TRDJ1; CDR3 protein: CALGEPNTGGYCNTDKLIF; CDR3 DNA: TGTGCTCTTGGGGAACCCAACACTGGGGGATACTGTAACACCGATAAACTCATCTTT
D gene: -; V gene: TRDV1; clone size: -; J gene: TRDJ1; CDR3 protein: CALGGRTFAPAIPGDKLIF; CDR3 DNA: TGTGCTCTTGGGGGACGCACTTTCGCCCCGGCAATACCCGGCGATAAACTCATCTTT
D gene: -; V gene: TRDV1; clone size: few; J gene: TRDJ1; CDR3 protein: CALGELTFFLPGTGGTTLKLIF; CDR3 DNA: TGTGCTCTTGGGGAACTCACATTTTTCCTACCGGGTACTGGGGGGACAACTTTAAAACTCATCTTT
D gene: TRDD3; V gene: TRDV2; clone size: -; J gene: TRDJ1; CDR3 protein: CACDPHWGNTDKLIF; CDR3 DNA: TGTGCCTGCGACCCCCACTGGGGGAACACCGATAAACTCATCTTT
D gene: TRDD3; V gene: TRDV1; clone size: -; J gene: TRDJ1; CDR3 protein: CALEHPSTGGYARYTDKLIF; CDR3 DNA: TGTGCTCTTGAGCACCCCAGTACTGGGGGATACGCGAGGTACACCGATAAACTCATCTTT
D gene: TRDD3; V gene: TRDV1; clone size: -; J gene: TRDJ1; CDR3 protein: CARGEQGLPWDWGIHVSTDKLIF; CDR3 DNA: TGTGCTCGTGGGGAACAGGGCCTTCCTTGGGACTGGGGGATACACGTGAGCACCGATAAACTCATCTTT
D gene: -; V gene: TRDV1; clone size: -; J gene: TRDJ1; CDR3 protein: CALGEPTPSYELGAAGTDKLIF; CDR3 DNA: TGTGCTCTTGGGGAACCAACGCCTTCCTACGAACTGGGGGCCGCGGGCACCGATAAACTCATCTTT
D gene: -; V gene: TRDV1; clone size: -; J gene: TRDJ1; CDR3 protein: CALGELLPHKLIF; CDR3 DNA: TGTGCTCTTGGGGAACTGCTTCCCCATAAACTCATCTTT
D gene: -; V gene: TRDV1; clone size: few; J gene: TRDJ1; CDR3 protein: CALGERFLWIRLGSTDKLIF; CDR3 DNA: TGTGCTCTTGGGGAACGATTCCTCTGGATCCGATTGGGCTCCACCGATAAACTCATCTTT
D gene: TRDD3; V gene: TRDV1; clone size: -; J gene: TRDJ1; CDR3 protein: CALGGPGPLGDRTPPHADKLIF; CDR3 DNA: TGTGCTCTTGGGGGACCAGGACCGCTGGGGGATAGGACTCCCCCACACGCCGATAAACTCATCTTT
D gene: TRDD3; V gene: TRDV1; clone size: few; J gene: TRDJ1; CDR3 protein: CALGERVTPPSGIRADKLIF; CDR3 DNA: TGTGCTCTTGGGGAACGGGTAACCCCCCCGTCGGGGATACGCGCCGATAAACTCATCTTT
D gene: -; V gene: TRDV1; clone size: -; J gene: TRDJ1; CDR3 protein: CALGIEWKLIF; CDR3 DNA: TGTGCTCTTGGGATTGAGTGGAAACTCATCTTT
D gene: TRDD3; V gene: TRDV2; clone size: few; J gene: TRDJ3; CDR3 protein: CACEPGGISVRSWDTRQMFF; CDR3 DNA: TGTGCCTGTGAACCTGGGGGGATATCTGTGAGGTCTTGGGACACCCGACAGATGTTTTTC
D gene: TRDD3; V gene: TRDV1; clone size: few; J gene: TRDJ1; CDR3 protein: CALGGLRHAGGNTDKLIF; CDR3 DNA: TGTGCTCTTGGGGGTTTAAGGCACGCTGGGGGTAACACCGATAAACTCATCTTT
D gene: -; V gene: TRDV1; clone size: -; J gene: TRDJ1; CDR3 protein: CALGELPGKIGDKLIF; CDR3 DNA: TGTGCTCTTGGGGAACTCCCTGGTAAAATAGGGGATAAACTCATCTTT
D gene: TRDD3; V gene: TRDV1; clone size: few; J gene: TRDJ1; CDR3 protein: CALGELSSSARLGILNKLIF; CDR3 DNA: TGTGCTCTTGGGGAATTATCCTCTTCTGCTCGACTGGGGATCCTGAATAAACTCATCTTT
D gene: TRDD3; V gene: TRDV2; clone size: -; J gene: TRDJ1; CDR3 protein: CACDTACGRLGDTMYTDKLIF; CDR3 DNA: TGTGCCTGTGACACCGCGTGCGGAAGACTGGGGGATACGATGTACACCGATAAACTCATCTTT
D gene: -; V gene: TRDV1; clone size: -; J gene: TRDJ1; CDR3 protein: CALGEGLWGDKLIF; CDR3 DNA: TGTGCTCTTGGTGAAGGGCTATGGGGCGATAAACTCATCTTT
D gene: -; V gene: TRDV1; clone size: once; J gene: TRDJ1; CDR3 protein: CALGVNSLPQPYFYTDKLIF; CDR3 DNA: TGTGCTCTTGGGGTTAACAGCCTACCCCAACCCTACTTTTACACCGATAAACTCATCTTT
D gene: -; V gene: TRDV1; clone size: -; J gene: TRDJ1; CDR3 protein: CALGEPPPSSRLYWGCTDKLIF; CDR3 DNA: TGTGCTCTTGGGGAGCCGCCCCCTTCCTCTCGTCTGTACTGGGGGTGCACCGATAAACTCATCTTT
D gene: TRDD3; V gene: TRDV1; clone size: few; J gene: TRDJ1; CDR3 protein: CALGAPRPSLEGYAGGRRVDKLIF; CDR3 DNA: TGTGCTCTTGGGGCCCCTCGGCCTTCGCTGGAGGGATACGCGGGGGGACGTCGTGTCGATAAACTCATCTTT
D gene: -; V gene: TRDV1; clone size: -; J gene: TRDJ1; CDR3 protein: CALGDLSFRLSAGDYNPLDKLIF; CDR3 DNA: TGTGCTCTTGGGGATCTGTCTTTCCGACTTAGTGCTGGGGACTATAACCCTCTCGATAAACTCATCTTT
D gene: TRDD3; V gene: TRDV1; clone size: -; J gene: TRDJ2; CDR3 protein: CALGERVLGETAQLFF; CDR3 DNA: TGTGCTCTTGGGGAAAGGGTCCTGGGGGAGACAGCACAACTCTTCTTT
D gene: TRDD2; V gene: TRDV1; clone size: few; J gene: TRDJ1; CDR3 protein: CALGVGLPGLLYLYTDKLIF; CDR3 DNA: TGTGCTCTTGGGGTCGGCCTTCCTGGCCTACTATACCTGTACACCGATAAACTCATCTTT
D gene: -; V gene: TRDV1; clone size: few; J gene: TRDJ1; CDR3 protein: CALGEGTGGLQETDPRWGLIF; CDR3 DNA: TGTGCTCTTGGGGAAGGAACTGGAGGCCTACAAGAGACTGACCCAAGATGGGGACTCATCTTT
D gene: TRDD3; V gene: TRDV1; clone size: once; J gene: TRDJ1; CDR3 protein: CALGEIKVLGMYTDKLIF; CDR3 DNA: TGTGCTCTTGGGGAAATCAAGGTACTGGGGATGTACACCGATAAACTCATCTTT
D gene: TRDD3; V gene: TRDV1; clone size: -; J gene: TRDJ1; CDR3 protein: CALGEFNFPKGDTYTDKLIF; CDR3 DNA: TGTGCTCTTGGGGAATTTAACTTTCCAAAGGGGGATACGTACACCGATAAACTCATCTTT
D gene: TRDD3; V gene: TRDV1; clone size: -; J gene: TRDJ1; CDR3 protein: CALGELSYRGYGTDKLIF; CDR3 DNA: TGTGCTCTTGGGGAACTCTCCTATAGGGGATACGGGACCGATAAACTCATCTTT
D gene: TRDD3; V gene: TRDV1; clone size: -; J gene: TRDJ1; CDR3 protein: CALGEPCFGRGMRTDKLIF; CDR3 DNA: TGTGCTCTTGGGGAACCTTGCTTTGGCCGGGGGATGAGGACCGATAAACTCATCTTT
D gene: -; V gene: TRDV1; clone size: few; J gene: TRDJ1; CDR3 protein: CALGGAQTFTDKLIF; CDR3 DNA: TGTGCTCTTGGGGGCGCCCAGACCTTCACCGATAAACTCATCTTT
D gene: -; V gene: TRDV1; clone size: -; J gene: TRDJ1; CDR3 protein: CALGEVWPPYTDKLIF; CDR3 DNA: TGTGCTCTTGGGGAAGTTTGGCCCCCGTACACCGATAAACTCATCTTT
D gene: TRDD3; V gene: TRDV1; clone size: -; J gene: TRDJ1; CDR3 protein: CALGESPEYWGIPPDKLIF; CDR3 DNA: TGTGCTCTTGGGGAATCCCCGGAGTACTGGGGGATACCCCCCGATAAACTCATCTTT
D gene: -; V gene: TRDV1; clone size: -; J gene: TRDJ1; CDR3 protein: CALGEPVRGRTDKLIF; CDR3 DNA: TGTGCTCTTGGGGAACCAGTAAGGGGTCGAACCGATAAACTCATCTTT
D gene: TRDD3; V gene: TRDV1; clone size: -; J gene: TRDJ1; CDR3 protein: CALGVRPQRLPGDTVDKLIF; CDR3 DNA: TGTGCTCTTGGGGTTCGCCCGCAAAGATTACCGGGGGATACCGTCGATAAACTCATCTTT
D gene: TRDD3; V gene: TRDV1; clone size: -; J gene: TRDJ1; CDR3 protein: CALGELRLTYWGIQGYTDKLIF; CDR3 DNA: TGTGCTCTTGGGGAACTTCGCCTCACGTACTGGGGGATACAGGGTTACACCGATAAACTCATCTTT
D gene: TRDD3; V gene: TRDV2; clone size: -; J gene: TRDJ1; CDR3 protein: CACDTPPVLGESDKLIF; CDR3 DNA: TGTGCCTGTGACACACCCCCTGTACTGGGGGAGTCCGATAAACTCATCTTT
D gene: -; V gene: TRDV1; clone size: -; J gene: TRDJ1; CDR3 protein: CALGEGSVDLNPYADKLIF; CDR3 DNA: TGTGCTCTTGGGGAAGGGTCTGTCGATCTTAATCCTTACGCCGATAAACTCATCTTT
D gene: TRDD3; V gene: TRDV1; clone size: -; J gene: TRDJ1; CDR3 protein: CALGEGDFLHWGIAELIF; CDR3 DNA: TGTGCTCTTGGGGAAGGGGACTTCCTCCACTGGGGGATAGCGGAGCTCATCTTT
D gene: -; V gene: TRDV1; clone size: -; J gene: TRDJ1; CDR3 protein: CALGESQTGTDKLIF; CDR3 DNA: TGTGCTCTTGGGGAGTCACAAACCGGCACCGATAAACTCATCTTT
D gene: TRDD3; V gene: TRDV1; clone size: -; J gene: TRDJ1; CDR3 protein: CALGELYRLKGIRTDKLIF; CDR3 DNA: TGTGCTCTTGGGGAACTTTACCGACTAAAGGGGATACGGACCGATAAACTCATCTTT
D gene: TRDD3; V gene: TRDV1; clone size: few; J gene: TRDJ1; CDR3 protein: CALGPPQYWGSYTDKLIF; CDR3 DNA: TGTGCTCTTGGGCCCCCTCAGTACTGGGGGTCGTACACCGATAAACTCATCTTT
D gene: TRDD3; V gene: TRDV2; clone size: few; J gene: TRDJ3; CDR3 protein: CACDTGYRLGDFSWDTRQMFF; CDR3 DNA: TGTGCCTGTGACACCGGTTACCGTCTGGGGGATTTCTCCTGGGACACCCGACAGATGTTTTTC
D gene: TRDD3; V gene: TRDV1; clone size: few; J gene: TRDJ1; CDR3 protein: CALGEPLRTGTGGYPYTDKLIF; CDR3 DNA: TGTGCTCTTGGGGAACCGCTACGAACGGGTACTGGGGGATACCCGTACACCGATAAACTCATCTTT
D gene: TRDD3; V gene: TRDV1; clone size: -; J gene: TRDJ1; CDR3 protein: CALGDHSSDVFWGTSYTDKLIF; CDR3 DNA: TGTGCTCTTGGGGACCATTCTTCCGACGTATTCTGGGGGACGTCTTACACCGATAAACTCATCTTT
D gene: -; V gene: TRDV1; clone size: -; J gene: TRDJ1; CDR3 protein: CALGEKSSSRCLTDKLIF; CDR3 DNA: TGTGCTCTTGGGGAAAAATCTTCCTCGCGGTGCCTCACCGATAAACTCATCTTT
D gene: -; V gene: TRDV1; clone size: -; J gene: TRDJ1; CDR3 protein: CALGPRGPSSGTGDPEWCTDKLIF; CDR3 DNA: TGTGCTCTTGGTCCCCGGGGTCCTTCCTCGGGTACTGGGGACCCCGAGTGGTGCACCGATAAACTCATCTTT
D gene: TRDD3; V gene: TRDV2; clone size: many; J gene: TRDJ1; CDR3 protein: CACGRLGVYTDKLIF; CDR3 DNA: TGTGCCTGTGGACGACTGGGGGTTTACACCGATAAACTCATCTTT
D gene: TRDD3; V gene: TRDV1; clone size: few; J gene: TRDJ1; CDR3 protein: CALGVLPFPVLGDRFTDKLIF; CDR3 DNA: TGTGCTCTTGGGGTACTACCGTTCCCCGTACTGGGGGATAGGTTTACCGATAAACTCATCTTT
D gene: TRDD3; V gene: TRDV1; clone size: -; J gene: TRDJ1; CDR3 protein: CALGELCLPTSRGIADKLIF; CDR3 DNA: TGTGCTCTTGGGGAACTTTGCCTCCCTACGTCTAGGGGGATCGCAGATAAACTCATCTTT
D gene: -; V gene: TRDV1; clone size: few; J gene: TRDJ1; CDR3 protein: CALGVPQIGLIF; CDR3 DNA: TGTGCTCTTGGCGTACCCCAAATCGGACTCATCTTT
D gene: TRDD3; V gene: TRDV1; clone size: -; J gene: TRDJ1; CDR3 protein: CALGERNRNWGMPGPYTDKLIF; CDR3 DNA: TGTGCTCTTGGGGAACGCAACCGAAACTGGGGGATGCCTGGACCGTACACCGATAAACTCATCTTT
D gene: TRDD2; V gene: TRDV1; clone size: -; J gene: TRDJ1; CDR3 protein: CALGDPFSFLCHWNETDKLIF; CDR3 DNA: TGTGCTCTTGGGGATCCCTTCTCCTTCCTATGCCACTGGAACGAGACCGATAAACTCATCTTT
D gene: -; V gene: TRDV1; clone size: -; J gene: TRDJ1; CDR3 protein: CALGELGDTFLPSGRSNDKLIF; CDR3 DNA: TGTGCTCTTGGGGAACTGGGGGATACCTTCCTACCGTCCGGGAGATCTAACGATAAACTCATCTTT
D gene: TRDD3; V gene: TRDV1; clone size: -; J gene: TRDJ1; CDR3 protein: CALGELPSSYGGPNKLIF; CDR3 DNA: TGTGCTCTTGGGGAACTCCCCTCCTCTTATGGGGGACCGAATAAACTCATCTTT